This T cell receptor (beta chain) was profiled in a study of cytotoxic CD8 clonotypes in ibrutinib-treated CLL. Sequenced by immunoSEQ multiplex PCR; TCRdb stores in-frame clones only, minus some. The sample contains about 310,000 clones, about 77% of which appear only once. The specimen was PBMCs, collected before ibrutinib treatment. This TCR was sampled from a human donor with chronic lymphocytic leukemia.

The CDR3 is CAISQGDRGGYGYTF. The CDR3 DNA is TGTGCCATCAGCCAGGGGGACAGGGGCGGCTATGGCTACACCTTC. The rearrangement uses TRBV10-3 and TRBJ1-2, with 10 nucleotides matching TRBD1. The germline CDR1 and CDR2 sequences are ENHRY and SYGVKD. The CDR3 totals 15 residues. V was clipped by 6 bases and J by 4 bases; unmatched bases: 8.